The 16 T cell receptor beta chains in this list originate from one sample, sequenced in a study of cytomegalovirus exposure and HLA in healthy donors. PCR involved 60 Vbeta and 13 Jbeta primers. Here immunoSEQ multiplex PCR was the method, and the copy in TCRdb shows in-frame clones only, minus some. The sample lists fewer than 85,000 clones, roughly 79% occurring once. Input material: PBMCs. These receptors all stem from a male donor in good health and CMV-seropositive.

V gene TRBV5-4 combines with J gene TRBJ1-1, with no clear D. The germline gives CDR1 SGHNT, CDR2 YYREEE (reference sequence). The CDR3 runs 13 residues. The V and J ends lost 7 bases and 0 bases respectively, with 10 bases between them. The CDR3 spells CASRGPMNTEAFF. The CDR3, as DNA: TGTGCCAGCCGCGGGCCGATGAACACTGAAGCTTTCTTT. The full variable domain, rest sourced from reference TRBV5-4 and TRBJ1-1, is ETGVTQSPTHLIKTRGQQVTLRCSSQSGHNTVSWYQQALGQGPQFIFQYYREEENGRGNFPPRFSGLQFPNYSSELNVNALELDDSALYLCASRGPMNTEAFFGQGTRLTVV.

The chain employs TRBV2 and TRBJ2-7; D remains unclear. V dropped 4 bases and J dropped 6 bases, with 7 bases sitting between them. The length of the CDR3 is 11 residues. Per the germline V gene, CDR1 is SNHLY and CDR2 is FYNNEI. For the CDR3, the DNA is TGTGCCAGCAGTGTCGAGAGCGAGCAGTACTTC. It translates to CASSVESEQYF.

This clone occurred once. This sequence joins TRBV11-3 and TRBJ1-6, with D hard to call. The germline V gene has CDR1 SGHNT and CDR2 YENEEA. This CDR3 contains 13 residues. Trimming cost V 1 base and J 9 bases, with 7 bases left between them. CDR3 DNA: TGTGCCAGCAGCTTAGTAGGCGGTTCACCCCTCCACTTT. Protein sequence: CASSLVGGSPLHF.

V is TRBV5-1 and J is TRBJ2-7, with TRBD2 matching over 10 bases. Germline CDR1 and CDR2: SGHRS and YFSETQ. This CDR3 comprises 16 residues. J was trimmed by 0 bases and V by 2 bases; bases with no gene match: 5. The CDR3: CASSFDSGRFSYEQYF. CDR3 DNA: TGCGCCAGCAGCTTTGATAGCGGGAGGTTCTCCTACGAGCAGTACTTC.

The chain employs TRBV5-5 and TRBJ2-7; D is undetermined. Trimming removed 5 bases at V and 3 bases at J, with 9 bases between. The V gene's germline CDR1 is SGHKS and CDR2 YYEKEE (reference sequence). The CDR3 is 12 residues long. CDR3 nucleotides: TGTGCCAGCAGGTCCCAGATCTACGAGCAGTACTTC. Protein sequence: CASRSQIYEQYF.

The chain couples TRBV28 to TRBJ2-1, with 11 bases that match TRBD2. The trim removed 7 bases at V and 4 bases at J, leaving 6 bases unmatched. The CDR3 contains 15 residues. Germline assignment: CDR1 MDHEN and CDR2 SYDVKM. DNA for the CDR3: TGTGCCAGCACTCCGGGACTAGCGGTTTACAATGAGCAGTTCTTC. It is translated as CASTPGLAVYNEQFF.

This rearrangement joins TRBV11-3 to TRBJ2-5; TRBD2 aligns across 7 bases. J lost 5 bases, V lost 0 bases, and 3 bases had no gene match. This CDR3 is 14 amino acids long. The germline V gene has CDR1 SGHNT and CDR2 YENEEA. As DNA, the CDR3 is TGTGCCAGCAGCTTAGACGGGGGGTCGGAGACCCAGTACTTC. The encoded protein is CASSLDGGSETQYF.

The J gene is TRBJ1-2, the V gene TRBV4-1; D perhaps matches TRBD1 (5 bases). The germline V gene encodes CDR1 MGHRA and CDR2 YSYEKL. The CDR3 is 15 residues long. V gave up 4 bases and J gave up 5 bases, with 17 bases separating them. The CDR3 DNA reads TGCGCCAGCAGCCCCTCGGGGGGGATGCGGTATGGCTACACCTTC. Translating gives CASSPSGGMRYGYTF.

This clone was recorded a few times. The chain has TRBV7-6 and TRBJ2-1; D is perhaps TRBD1 (5 bases). V was trimmed by 3 bases and J by 4 bases, leaving 13 bases between them. CDR3 length equals 15 residues. Germline-derived CDR1 and CDR2 are SGHVS and FNYEAQ. CDR3 protein: CASSFGSGPYNEQFF. CDR3 coding DNA: TGTGCCAGCAGCTTTGGGTCAGGGCCGTACAATGAGCAGTTCTTC.

This clone has only a few counts. This chain joins TRBV15 and TRBJ2-7, with 7 nucleotides matching TRBD1. CDR3 size: 16 residues. The V gene end was trimmed by 2 bases and the J gene end by 2 bases; junction bases not matched to a gene: 9. Germline V lookup: CDR1 LNHNV, CDR2 YYDKDF (reference sequence). The CDR3 sequence: CATSRLSGTVAYEQYF. The CDR3 DNA sequence: TGTGCCACCAGCAGATTGTCCGGGACAGTGGCCTACGAGCAGTACTTC.

The chain recombines TRBV25-1 with TRBJ1-6, with D tentatively TRBD1 (6 bases). V was cut by 1 base and J by 7 bases, with 11 bases left in between. From germline, CDR1 is MGHDK and CDR2 SYGVNS. The CDR3 length is 15 residues. The CDR3 nucleotides are TGTGCCAGCAGTGAATCTTTCAGGGGCAATTCACCCCTCCACTTT. Translation: CASSESFRGNSPLHF.

The V gene is TRBV7-2, the J gene TRBJ2-1, with 8 positions matching TRBD2. V gave up 1 base and J gave up 7 bases; unmatched junction bases: 6. The germline gives CDR1 SGHTA, CDR2 FQGNSA. This CDR3 is built from 15 residues. CDR3 DNA sequence: TGTGCCAGCAGCTTAGTGAGCGGGAGTCCAAATGAGCAGTTCTTC. This translates into CASSLVSGSPNEQFF.

Comment on this clone: One end of the junction is discordant with germline, which a read error may explain. The chain recombines TRBV28 with TRBJ2-1, with D possibly TRBD1 on 6 matching bases. The CDR3 is made up of 14 amino acids. Germline assignment: CDR1 MDHEN and CDR2 SYDVKM. CDR3 sequence reads: CACRGSSSYNEQFF. CDR3 nucleotides: TGTGCCTGCAGGGGCTCCAGCTCCTACAATGAGCAGTTCTTC.

The genes are TRBV12-2 and TRBJ2-2; the table's D gene call, TRBD1, was not cross checked with the DNA. TRBV12-2 is described as a pseudogene. This CDR3 region has 18 residues. The CDR3 nucleotides read TGTGCAAGCCGGAGAGGGGTGCGTTGGACAGGGGGCTCCGGGGAGCTGTTTTTT. Encoded protein: CASRRGVRWTGGSGELFF.

V usage is TRBV11-2 and J usage is TRBJ2-1; TRBD1 matches at 8 bases. The CDR3 is 15 residues long. Germline CDR1 is SGHAT and CDR2 is FQNNGV. V shed 2 bases and J 8 bases; nucleotides not matched to a gene: 8. The CDR3 DNA reads as TGTGCCAGCAGCTTAATCCTGGACAGGGTTGATGAGCAGTTCTTC. This gives the protein CASSLILDRVDEQFF.

The gene calls are TRBV5-4 and TRBJ2-7; TRBD2 agrees at 12 bases. Losses at the gene ends were 0 bases for V and 3 bases for J; bases not matched to a gene: 1. This CDR3 spans 15 amino acids. CDR1 SGHNT and CDR2 YYREEE come from the germline V gene (reference sequence). CDR3 amino acids: CASSLGTSGDYEQYF. CDR3 coding DNA: TGTGCCAGCAGCTTGGGGACTAGCGGGGACTACGAGCAGTACTTC.